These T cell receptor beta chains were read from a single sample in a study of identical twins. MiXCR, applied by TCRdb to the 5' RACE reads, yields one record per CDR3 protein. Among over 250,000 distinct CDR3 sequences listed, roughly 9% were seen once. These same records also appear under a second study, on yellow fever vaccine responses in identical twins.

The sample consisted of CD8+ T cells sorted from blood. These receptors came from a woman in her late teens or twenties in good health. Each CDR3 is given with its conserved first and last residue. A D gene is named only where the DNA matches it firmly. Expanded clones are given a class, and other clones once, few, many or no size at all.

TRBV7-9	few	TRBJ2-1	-	CASSRFVQGHEQFF	TGTGCCAGCAGCCGCTTTGTCCAGGGGCATGAGCAGTTCTTC
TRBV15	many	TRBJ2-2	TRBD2	CATRLAVNTGELFF	TGTGCCACCAGACTAGCGGTGAACACCGGGGAGCTGTTTTTT
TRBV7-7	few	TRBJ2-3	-	CASSLGDFSTDTQYF	TGTGCTAGCAGCTTAGGTGACTTTAGCACAGATACGCAGTATTTT
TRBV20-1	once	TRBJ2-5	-	CSARVKALADQETQYF	TGCAGTGCTAGAGTTAAGGCGCTGGCGGACCAAGAGACCCAGTACTTC
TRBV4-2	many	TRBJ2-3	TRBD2	CASSQEPWASGPTDTQYF	TGTGCCAGCAGCCAAGAGCCCTGGGCTAGCGGCCCCACAGATACGCAGTATTTT
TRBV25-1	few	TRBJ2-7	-	CASSDPGMNYEQYF	TGTGCCAGCAGTGACCCGGGGATGAACTACGAGCAGTACTTC
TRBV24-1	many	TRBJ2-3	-	CATSASDGTDTQYF	TGTGCCACCAGTGCCTCGGACGGGACAGATACGCAGTATTTT
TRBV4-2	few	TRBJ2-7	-	CASSQSSIGGYEQYF	TGTGCCAGCAGCCAATCCAGCATTGGGGGATACGAGCAGTACTTC
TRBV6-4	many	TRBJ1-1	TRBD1	CASSVPGQGRDTEAFF	TGTGCCAGCAGTGTCCCGGGACAGGGGAGGGACACTGAAGCTTTCTTT
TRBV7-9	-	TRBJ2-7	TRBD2	CASSSLAGISYEQYF	TGTGCCAGCAGCTCGTTAGCGGGTATCTCCTACGAGCAGTACTTC
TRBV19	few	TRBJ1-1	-	CASSNLIPMNTEAFF	TGTGCCAGTAGTAACCTTATTCCAATGAACACTGAAGCTTTCTTT
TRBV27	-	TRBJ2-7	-	CASRDASSYEQYF	TGTGCCAGCAGGGACGCCAGCTCCTACGAGCAGTACTTC
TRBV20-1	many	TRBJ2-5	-	CSATWETQYF	TGCAGTGCTACTTGGGAGACCCAGTACTTC
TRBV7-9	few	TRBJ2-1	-	CASTSWNNEQFF	TGTGCCAGCACCTCCTGGAACAATGAGCAGTTCTTC
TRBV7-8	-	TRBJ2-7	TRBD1	CASSDRQGATEQYF	TGTGCCAGCAGCGACAGACAGGGGGCGACGGAGCAGTACTTC
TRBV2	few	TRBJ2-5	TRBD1	CATIERQGRQETQYF	TGTGCCACCATAGAACGACAGGGGAGGCAAGAGACCCAGTACTTC
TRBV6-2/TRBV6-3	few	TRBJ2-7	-	CASRVNSYEQYF	TGTGCCAGCAGGGTAAACTCCTACGAGCAGTACTTC
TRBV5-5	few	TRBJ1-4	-	CASSPDGNEKLFF	TGTGCCAGCAGTCCGGACGGGAATGAAAAACTGTTTTTT
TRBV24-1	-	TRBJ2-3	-	CATSGEGALRSTDTQYF	TGTGCCACCAGTGGGGAGGGGGCACTCCGGAGCACAGATACGCAGTATTTT
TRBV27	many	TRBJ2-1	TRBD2	CASSIAGAAYNEQFF	TGTGCCAGCAGTATAGCGGGAGCGGCCTACAATGAGCAGTTCTTC
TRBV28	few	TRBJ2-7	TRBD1	CASSPRGTVSSYEQYF	TGTGCCAGCAGCCCCCGAGGGACAGTGAGCTCCTACGAGCAGTACTTC
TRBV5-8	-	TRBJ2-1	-	CASSPVGGGVYNEQFF	TGTGCCAGCAGCCCAGTCGGTGGTGGGGTTTACAATGAGCAGTTCTTC
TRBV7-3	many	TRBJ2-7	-	CASSYGISSEQYF	TGTGCCAGCAGCTATGGGATATCGAGCGAGCAGTACTTC
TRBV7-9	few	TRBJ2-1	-	CASSLDPPEQFF	TGTGCCAGCAGCTTAGACCCGCCGGAGCAGTTCTTC
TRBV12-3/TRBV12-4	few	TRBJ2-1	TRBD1	CATRQGSHEQFF	TGTGCCACCCGACAGGGGTCCCATGAGCAGTTCTTC
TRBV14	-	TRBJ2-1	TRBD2	CASNSGGSYNEQFF	TGTGCCAGCAATAGCGGGGGGTCCTACAATGAGCAGTTCTTC
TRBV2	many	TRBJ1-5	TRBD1	CASSVGTGGDSNQPQHF	TGTGCCAGCAGTGTTGGGACAGGGGGCGATAGCAATCAGCCCCAGCATTTT
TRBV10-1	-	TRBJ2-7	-	CASMGESYEQYF	TGCGCCAGCATGGGGGAGTCCTACGAGCAGTACTTC
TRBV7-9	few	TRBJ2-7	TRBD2	CASSLALGTSVYEQYF	TGTGCCAGCAGCCTCGCGCTAGGGACTAGCGTCTACGAGCAGTACTTC
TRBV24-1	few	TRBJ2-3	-	CATSDRVSDTQYF	TGTGCCACCAGTGATCGCGTTTCGGATACGCAGTATTTT
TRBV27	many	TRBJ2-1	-	CASSLYRGKQFF	TGTGCCAGCAGTTTATATCGGGGGAAGCAGTTCTTC
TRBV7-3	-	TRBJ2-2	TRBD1	CASSSGQGNGELFF	TGTGCCAGCAGCTCGGGACAGGGGAACGGGGAGCTGTTTTTT
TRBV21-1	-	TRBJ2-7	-	CASSKGAGVIYEQYF	TGTGCCAGCAGCAAAGGGGCGGGCGTCATCTACGAGCAGTACTTC
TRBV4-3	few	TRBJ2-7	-	CASSQDRGIYYEQYF	TGCGCCAGCAGCCAAGATCGGGGGATTTACTACGAGCAGTACTTC
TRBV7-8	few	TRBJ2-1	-	CASSLDRGRTSVYNEQFF	TGTGCCAGCAGCCTCGACAGGGGGCGGACTAGCGTATACAATGAGCAGTTCTTC
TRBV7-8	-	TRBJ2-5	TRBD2	CASSLVGGIRETQYF	TGTGCCAGCAGCTTAGTGGGGGGGATTCGAGAGACCCAGTACTTC
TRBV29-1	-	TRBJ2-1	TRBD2	CSVEGLDNEQFF	TGCAGCGTTGAGGGACTAGACAATGAGCAGTTCTTC
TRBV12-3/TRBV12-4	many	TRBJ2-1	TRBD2	CASTPGLAGGQQFF	TGTGCCAGCACCCCGGGACTAGCGGGGGGACAGCAGTTCTTC
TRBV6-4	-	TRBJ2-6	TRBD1	CASSDLQGDGANVLTF	TGTGCCAGCAGTGATCTACAGGGGGATGGGGCCAACGTCCTGACCTTC
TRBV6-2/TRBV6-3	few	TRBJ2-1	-	CASSYQGALTDEQFF	TGTGCCAGCAGTTACCAAGGGGCTCTTACCGATGAGCAGTTCTTC
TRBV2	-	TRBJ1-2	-	CASSVPGGGVHGYTF	TGTGCCAGCAGTGTTCCTGGGGGGGGCGTTCATGGCTACACCTTC
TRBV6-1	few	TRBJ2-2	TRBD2	CASMTSFEMTGELFF	TGTGCCAGTATGACTAGCTTTGAAATGACCGGGGAGCTGTTTTTT
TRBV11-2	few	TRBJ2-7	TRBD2	CASSPYLAGGPLTYEQYF	TGTGCCAGCAGCCCGTACCTAGCGGGAGGCCCCTTGACCTACGAGCAGTACTTC
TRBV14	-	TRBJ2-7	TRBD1	CDSSHSAGTGGLYEQYF	TGTGACAGCAGCCATTCAGCCGGGACAGGGGGTCTCTACGAGCAGTACTTC
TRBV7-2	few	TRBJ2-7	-	CASSPQEGAREQYF	TGTGCCAGCAGCCCCCAGGAGGGGGCGAGGGAGCAGTACTTC
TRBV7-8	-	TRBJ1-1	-	CASSLLEGMNTEAFF	TGTGCCAGCAGCTTATTAGAAGGGATGAACACTGAAGCTTTCTTT
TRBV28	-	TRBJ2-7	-	CASSLRPKFTREQYF	TGTGCCAGCAGTTTGAGGCCTAAGTTTACGCGCGAGCAGTACTTC
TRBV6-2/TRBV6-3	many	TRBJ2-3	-	CASSYLSTSTDTQYF	TGTGCCAGCAGTTATCTCTCAACTAGCACAGATACGCAGTATTTT
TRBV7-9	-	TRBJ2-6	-	CASSLVEHSGANVLTF	TGTGCCAGCAGCTTAGTGGAGCACTCTGGGGCCAACGTCCTGACTTTC
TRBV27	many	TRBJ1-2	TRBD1	CASRGTGAYTF	TGTGCCAGCAGGGGGACAGGGGCATACACCTTC
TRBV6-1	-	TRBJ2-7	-	CASRHSTAVPGSYEQYF	TGTGCCAGCAGACACAGTACAGCAGTTCCAGGCTCCTACGAGCAGTACTTC
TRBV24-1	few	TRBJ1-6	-	CATSEGWDNSPLHF	TGTGCCACCAGTGAAGGTTGGGATAATTCACCCCTCCACTTT
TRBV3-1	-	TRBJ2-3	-	CASSQDPGLNTDTQYF	TGTGCCAGCAGCCAAGATCCAGGACTGAACACAGATACGCAGTATTTT
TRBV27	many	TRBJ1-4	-	CASSPGWVGEKLFF	TGTGCCAGCAGTCCCGGATGGGTTGGCGAAAAACTGTTTTTT
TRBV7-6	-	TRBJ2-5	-	CASSPGPGVAETQYF	TGTGCCAGCAGCCCAGGCCCAGGGGTAGCAGAGACCCAGTACTTC
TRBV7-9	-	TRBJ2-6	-	CASSLTDAKPGANVLTF	TGTGCCAGCAGCTTAACAGACGCCAAACCTGGGGCCAACGTCCTGACTTTC
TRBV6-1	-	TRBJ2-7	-	CASSEWDTVSYEQYF	TGTGCCAGCAGTGAATGGGACACCGTTTCCTACGAGCAGTACTTC
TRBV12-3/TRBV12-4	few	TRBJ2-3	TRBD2	CASLAGLDTDTQYF	TGTGCCAGCCTGGCGGGACTAGACACAGATACGCAGTATTTT